Listed below are T cell receptor beta chains from one sample, sequenced in a study of CD8 T cells in Susac syndrome. TCRdb reprocessed the immunoSEQ multiplex PCR reads via MiXCR and lists one record per CDR3 protein. Here the sample spans approximately 190,000 distinct CDR3 sequences, 95% being singletons. Sequenced input: CD8+ T cells from PBMCs. The receptors were sampled from a human donor with Susac syndrome. Both conserved end residues are part of each CDR3. Each record gives: J gene, V gene, clone size, CDR3 protein. Rows give clone size only sometimes, using once, few, many, or a class for an expanded clone.

>TRBJ2-7|TRBV12-3/TRBV12-4|.
CASSLEGGYYEQYF
>TRBJ1-2|TRBV29-1|.
CSDRTGGKGGYTF
>TRBJ2-2|TRBV4-2|.
CASSQALGRGVTGELFF
>TRBJ1-4|TRBV20-1|.
CSAGLQGGEKLFF
>TRBJ2-1|TRBV27|.
CASMTGYYNEQFF
>TRBJ2-1|TRBV9|.
CASSQADFDNEQFF
>TRBJ1-1|TRBV4-2|once
CASSLGSQGTNTEAFF
>TRBJ1-2|TRBV5-1|.
CASSLQGQVDGYTF
>TRBJ2-1|TRBV20-1|.
CSGEGDEQFF
>TRBJ2-1|TRBV11-2|.
CASSLEAGEFF
>TRBJ2-7|TRBV7-9|.
CASSLALGTAYEQYF
>TRBJ2-4|TRBV2|.
CASKSGGAVPKTAKNIQYF
>TRBJ2-7|TRBV4-1|.
CASSQPLGVSGYEQYF
>TRBJ2-5|TRBV7-2|.
CASSLVEYQETQYF
>TRBJ1-5|TRBV3-1|.
CASSQEQVGQPQHF
>TRBJ2-7|TRBV7-7|few
CARLKLLVQYF
>TRBJ2-7|TRBV19|.
CATHGFRSSYEQYF
>TRBJ2-7|TRBV12-3/TRBV12-4|.
CASSLVGVGDSYEQYF
>TRBJ1-1|TRBV9|.
CASSVGTKEAFF
>TRBJ2-2|TRBV24-1|.
CATRGTEGTGELFF
>TRBJ2-7|TRBV7-8|.
CASSLAGSRVDEQYF
>TRBJ2-7|TRBV5-6|.
CASSGEVQSAVREQYF
>TRBJ2-1|TRBV30|.
CAWSVLGDEQFF
>TRBJ2-7|TRBV9|.
CASSAELGSSYEQYF
>TRBJ2-5|TRBV29-1|once
CSVEDLNSGQPQETQYF
>TRBJ2-7|TRBV7-9|once
CASSRAGTEQYF
>TRBJ2-7|TRBV5-1|.
CASSLVRTAGTEDEQYF
>TRBJ2-7|TRBV14|.
CASSQDWSPLFYEQYF
>TRBJ1-5|TRBV12-3/TRBV12-4|few
CASSSTGDQPQHF